A single TCR beta chain is shown here with its context. This entry is derived from a study of T cell clonotyping in hematopoietic cell transplantation. The protocol was immunoSEQ multiplex PCR, while the TCRdb copy is restricted to in-frame clones and leaves out a portion. The repertoire holds several thousand clones, with roughly nine tenths as singletons. Time point described: recipient sample about 28 days before transplant, after cytoreduction. The receptor's source is a woman in her sixties or seventies with acute myeloid leukemia. Some clones in this sample may be carry-over from other donors' samples. The material was peripheral blood mononuclear cells, obtained before stem cell transplant.

Here the CDR3 DNA reads TGTGCCAGCAGCTTAGTTTTGGTCGATACGCAGTATTTT. It translates to CASSLVLVDTQYF. J is TRBJ2-3 and V is TRBV7-9; no definite D call. The germline gives CDR1 SEHNR, CDR2 FQNEAQ (reference sequence). The CDR3 loop spans 13 amino acids. Between the trimmed V and J ends, which lost 1 base and 6 bases, there was a span of 8 bases. Full variable domain (outside the CDR3, taken from reference TRBV7-9 and TRBJ2-3): DTGVSQNPRHKITKRGQNVTFRCDPISEHNRLYWYRQTLGQGPEFLTYFQNEAQLEKSRLLSDRFSAERPKGSFSTLEIQRTEQGDSAMYLCASSLVLVDTQYFGPGTRLTVL.